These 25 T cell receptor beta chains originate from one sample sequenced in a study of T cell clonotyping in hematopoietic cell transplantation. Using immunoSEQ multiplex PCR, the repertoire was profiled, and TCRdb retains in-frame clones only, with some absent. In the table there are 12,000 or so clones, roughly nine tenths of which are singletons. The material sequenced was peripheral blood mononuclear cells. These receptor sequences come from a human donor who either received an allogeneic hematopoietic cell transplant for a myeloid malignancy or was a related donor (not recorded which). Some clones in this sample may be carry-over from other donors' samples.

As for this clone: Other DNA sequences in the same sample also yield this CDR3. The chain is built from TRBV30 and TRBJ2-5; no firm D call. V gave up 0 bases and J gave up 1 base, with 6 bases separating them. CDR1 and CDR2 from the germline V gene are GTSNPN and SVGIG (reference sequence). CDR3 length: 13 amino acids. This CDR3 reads CAWSVRLQETQYF. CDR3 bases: TGTGCCTGGAGTGTACGACTCCAAGAGACCCAGTACTTC. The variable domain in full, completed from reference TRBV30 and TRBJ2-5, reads SQTIHQWPATLVQPVGSPLSLECTVEGTSNPNLYWYRQAAGRGLQLLFYSVGIGQISSEVPQNLSASRPQDRQFILSSKKLLLSDSGFYLCAWSVRLQETQYFGPGTRLLVL.

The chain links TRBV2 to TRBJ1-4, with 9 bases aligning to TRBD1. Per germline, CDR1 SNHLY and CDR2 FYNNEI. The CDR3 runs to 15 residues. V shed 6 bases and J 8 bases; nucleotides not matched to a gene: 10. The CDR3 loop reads CASSENRGLEEKLFF. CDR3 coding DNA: TGTGCCAGCAGCGAAAACAGGGGGCTAGAGGAAAAACTGTTTTTT.

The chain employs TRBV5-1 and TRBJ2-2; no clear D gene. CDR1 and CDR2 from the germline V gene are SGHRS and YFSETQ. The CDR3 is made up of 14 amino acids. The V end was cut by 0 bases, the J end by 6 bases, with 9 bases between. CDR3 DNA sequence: TGCGCCAGCAGCTTGGTGGCTGCGGCCGGGGAGCTGTTTTTT. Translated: CASSLVAAAGELFF. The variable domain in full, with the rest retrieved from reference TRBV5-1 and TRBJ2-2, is KAGVTQTPRYLIKTRGQQVTLSCSPISGHRSVSWYQQTPGQGLQFLFEYFSETQRNKGNFPGRFSGRQFSNSRSEMNVSTLELGDSALYLCASSLVAAAGELFFGEGSRLTVL.

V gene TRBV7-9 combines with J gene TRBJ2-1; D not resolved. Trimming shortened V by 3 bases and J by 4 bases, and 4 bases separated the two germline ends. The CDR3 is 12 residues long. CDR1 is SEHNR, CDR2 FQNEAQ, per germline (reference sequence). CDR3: CASSLGYNEQFF. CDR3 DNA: TGTGCCAGCAGCTTGGGGTACAATGAGCAGTTCTTC. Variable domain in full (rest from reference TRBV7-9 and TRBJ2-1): DTGVSQNPRHKITKRGQNVTFRCDPISEHNRLYWYRQTLGQGPEFLTYFQNEAQLEKSRLLSDRFSAERPKGSFSTLEIQRTEQGDSAMYLCASSLGYNEQFFGPGTRLTVL.

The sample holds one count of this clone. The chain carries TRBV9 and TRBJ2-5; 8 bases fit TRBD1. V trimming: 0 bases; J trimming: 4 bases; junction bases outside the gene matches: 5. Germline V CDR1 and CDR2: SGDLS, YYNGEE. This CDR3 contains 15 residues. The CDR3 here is CASSVATGEGETQYF. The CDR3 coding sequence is TGTGCCAGCAGCGTAGCGACAGGGGAAGGAGAGACCCAGTACTTC.

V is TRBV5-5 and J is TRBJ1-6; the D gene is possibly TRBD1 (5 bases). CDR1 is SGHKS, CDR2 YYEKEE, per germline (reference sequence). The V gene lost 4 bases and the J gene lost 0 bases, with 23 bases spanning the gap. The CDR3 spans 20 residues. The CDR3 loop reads CASSLNRNWGSSSYNSPLHF. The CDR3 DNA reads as TGTGCCAGCAGCCTGAACAGGAATTGGGGATCGAGCTCCTATAATTCACCCCTCCACTTT.

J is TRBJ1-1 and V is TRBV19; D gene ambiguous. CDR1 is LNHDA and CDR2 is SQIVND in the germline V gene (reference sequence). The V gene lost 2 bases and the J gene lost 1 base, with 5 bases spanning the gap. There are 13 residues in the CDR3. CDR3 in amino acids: CASSINRNTEAFF. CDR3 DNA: TGTGCCAGTAGTATAAACAGGAACACTGAAGCTTTCTTT. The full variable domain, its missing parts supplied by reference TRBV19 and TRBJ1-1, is DGGITQSPKYLFRKEGQNVTLSCEQNLNHDAMYWYRQDPGQGLRLIYYSQIVNDFQKGDIAEGYSVSREKKESFPLTVTSAQKNPTAFYLCASSINRNTEAFFGQGTRLTVV.

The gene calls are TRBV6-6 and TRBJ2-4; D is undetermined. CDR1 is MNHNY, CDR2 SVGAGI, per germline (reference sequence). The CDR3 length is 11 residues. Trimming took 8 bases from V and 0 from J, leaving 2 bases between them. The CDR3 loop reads CASGAKNIQYF. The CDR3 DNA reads TGTGCCAGCGGAGCCAAAAACATTCAGTACTTC.

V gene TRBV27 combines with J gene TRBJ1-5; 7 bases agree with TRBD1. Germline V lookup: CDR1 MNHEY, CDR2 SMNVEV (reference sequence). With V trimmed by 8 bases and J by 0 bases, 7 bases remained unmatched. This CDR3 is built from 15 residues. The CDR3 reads CASAPGTVSNQPQHF. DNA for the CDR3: TGTGCCAGCGCCCCAGGGACAGTTAGCAATCAGCCCCAGCATTTT.

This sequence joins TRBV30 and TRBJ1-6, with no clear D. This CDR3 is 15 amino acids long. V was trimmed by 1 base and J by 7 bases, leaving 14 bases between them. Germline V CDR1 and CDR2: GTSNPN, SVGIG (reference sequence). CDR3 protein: CAWSGEGRRNSPLHF. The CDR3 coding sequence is TGTGCCTGGAGTGGGGAGGGAAGAAGAAATTCACCCCTCCACTTT.

The CDR3 sequence is CASSLTPSGQLYGYTF. The DNA for the CDR3 is TGTGCCAGCAGCTTAACGCCCTCGGGACAGCTTTATGGCTACACCTTC. This rearrangement joins TRBV7-3 to TRBJ1-2; TRBD1 matches at 7 bases. This CDR3 region has 16 residues. V shed 0 bases and J 5 bases; nucleotides not matched to a gene: 9. Germline V gives CDR1 SGHTA, CDR2 FQGTGA.

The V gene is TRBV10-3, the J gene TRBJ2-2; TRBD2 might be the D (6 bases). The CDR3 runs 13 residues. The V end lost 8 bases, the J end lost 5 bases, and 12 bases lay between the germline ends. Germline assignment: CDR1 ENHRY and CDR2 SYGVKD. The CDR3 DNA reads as TGTGCCATCGTGGAGGGCCCTACCGGGGAGCTGTTTTTT. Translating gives CAIVEGPTGELFF.

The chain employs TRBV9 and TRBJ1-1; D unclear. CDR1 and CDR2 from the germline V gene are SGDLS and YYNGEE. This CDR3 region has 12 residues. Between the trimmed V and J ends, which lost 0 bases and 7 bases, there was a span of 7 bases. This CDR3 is CASSVVEDEAFF. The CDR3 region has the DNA TGTGCCAGCAGCGTAGTGGAGGATGAAGCTTTCTTT.

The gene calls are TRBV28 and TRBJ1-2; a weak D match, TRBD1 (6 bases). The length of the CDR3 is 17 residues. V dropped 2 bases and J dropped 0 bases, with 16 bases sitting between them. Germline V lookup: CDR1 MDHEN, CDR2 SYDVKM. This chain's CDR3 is CASSLGSGALTNYGYTF. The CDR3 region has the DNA TGTGCCAGCAGTTTAGGGTCAGGGGCCCTCACTAACTATGGCTACACCTTC.

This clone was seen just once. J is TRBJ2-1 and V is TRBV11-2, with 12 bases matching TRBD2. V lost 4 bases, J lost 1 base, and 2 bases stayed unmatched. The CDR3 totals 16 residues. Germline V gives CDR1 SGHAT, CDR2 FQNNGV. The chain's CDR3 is CASSSLAGGSYNEQFF. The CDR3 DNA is TGTGCCAGCAGCTCCCTAGCGGGGGGGTCCTACAATGAGCAGTTCTTC.

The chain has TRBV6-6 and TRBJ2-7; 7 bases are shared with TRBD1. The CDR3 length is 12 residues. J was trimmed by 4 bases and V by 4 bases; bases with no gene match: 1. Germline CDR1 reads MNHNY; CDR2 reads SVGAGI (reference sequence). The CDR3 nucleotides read TGTGCCAGCAGTTTACAGGGGTACGAGCAGTACTTC. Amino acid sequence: CASSLQGYEQYF.

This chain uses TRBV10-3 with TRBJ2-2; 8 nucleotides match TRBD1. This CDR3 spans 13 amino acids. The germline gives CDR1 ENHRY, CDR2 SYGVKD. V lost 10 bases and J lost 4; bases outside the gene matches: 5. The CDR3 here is CATQGAVTGELFF. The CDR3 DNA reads TGTGCCACTCAGGGGGCGGTCACCGGGGAGCTGTTTTTT.

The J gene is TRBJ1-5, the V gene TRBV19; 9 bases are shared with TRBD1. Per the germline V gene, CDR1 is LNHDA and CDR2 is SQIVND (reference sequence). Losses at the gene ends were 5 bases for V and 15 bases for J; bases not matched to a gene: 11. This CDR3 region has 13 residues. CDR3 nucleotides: TGTGCCAGTAGTCCAAAAGGACAGGGGAGTTGGCATTTT. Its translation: CASSPKGQGSWHF.

In DNA, the CDR3 is TGTGCCTGGAGTGTACCGGGACAGGGGAGAAACACCATATATTTT. It is translated as CAWSVPGQGRNTIYF. The chain employs TRBV30 and TRBJ1-3, with 10 bases lining up with TRBD1. The ends lost 0 bases at V and 5 bases at J; junction bases unmatched: 4. Per germline, CDR1 GTSNPN and CDR2 SVGIG (reference sequence). There are 15 residues in the CDR3.

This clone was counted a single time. CDR3: CANLQGSGYTF. The CDR3 nucleotides read TGTGCCAACCTTCAGGGAAGCGGCTACACCTTC. The V gene is TRBV2, the J gene TRBJ1-2; D might be TRBD1 (5 bases). The CDR3 consists of 11 residues. Trimming left V 10 bases short and J 8 bases short, with 14 bases between. The germline V gene encodes CDR1 SNHLY and CDR2 FYNNEI.

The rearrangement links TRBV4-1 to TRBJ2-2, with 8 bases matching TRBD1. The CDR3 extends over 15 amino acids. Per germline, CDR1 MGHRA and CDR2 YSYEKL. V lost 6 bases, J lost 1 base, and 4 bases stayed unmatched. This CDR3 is CASRLTGENTGELFF. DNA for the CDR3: TGCGCCAGCAGGTTGACAGGGGAGAACACCGGGGAGCTGTTTTTT.

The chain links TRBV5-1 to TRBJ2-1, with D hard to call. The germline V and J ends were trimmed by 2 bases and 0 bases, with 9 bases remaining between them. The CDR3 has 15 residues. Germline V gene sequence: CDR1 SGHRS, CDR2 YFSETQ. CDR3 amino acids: CASSLQTSSYNEQFF. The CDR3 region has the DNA TGCGCCAGCAGCTTACAGACGAGCTCCTACAATGAGCAGTTCTTC.

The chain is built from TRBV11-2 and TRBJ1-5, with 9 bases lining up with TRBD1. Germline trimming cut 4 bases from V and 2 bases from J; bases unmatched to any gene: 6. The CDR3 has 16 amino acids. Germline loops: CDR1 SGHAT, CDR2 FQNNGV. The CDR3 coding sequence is TGTGCCAGCAGCTCGGACAGGGGTCGGGGCAATCAGCCCCAGCATTTT. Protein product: CASSSDRGRGNQPQHF.

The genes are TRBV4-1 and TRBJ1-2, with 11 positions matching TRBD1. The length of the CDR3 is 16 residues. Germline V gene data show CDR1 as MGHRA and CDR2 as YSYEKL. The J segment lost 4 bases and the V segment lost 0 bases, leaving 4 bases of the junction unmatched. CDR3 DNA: TGCGCCAGCAGCCAAGACGGGACAGGGGGTAGCTATGGCTACACCTTC. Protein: CASSQDGTGGSYGYTF.

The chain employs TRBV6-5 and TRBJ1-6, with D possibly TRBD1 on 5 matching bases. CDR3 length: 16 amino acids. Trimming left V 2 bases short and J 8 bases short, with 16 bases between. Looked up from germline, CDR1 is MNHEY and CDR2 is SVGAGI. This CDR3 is CASSYMSGIGDSPLHF. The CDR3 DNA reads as TGTGCCAGCAGTTACATGTCAGGAATAGGGGATTCACCCCTCCACTTT.